This TCR beta chain was documented in a study of T cell responses to AZD1222 COVID-19 vaccine (dated by TCRdb to about 2021). With regard to the full study: AZD1222 recipients given second doses at about 4 weeks or at about 12 weeks were pooled, since spike-specific TCR depth and breadth were not found to differ between the two schedules. TCR sequencing was performed for approximately 240 trial participants, of whom around 200 were given two doses of AZD1222 and around 25 were given two doses of MenACWY control vaccine. Enrollment into the trials was organized by age into subgroups of 18-55, 56-69 and 70-plus years, and those subgroups contained approximately 150, 30 and 60 TCR-sequenced participants, respectively. Overall results and qualifications from the work: Most participants were white British and females outnumbered males, and the authors suggested that clonal diversity may have been underestimated. The whole spike protein was spanned by vaccine-associated CD4 TCRs, and dominant responses were seen in regions 160-218 and 743-854. The 56-69-year group was small, and its depth increase did not reach significance, likely because of low power. Because no day 14 peak-response samples were available, repertoires were characterized only after the peak T cell response. Spike-specific TCR breadth and depth rose significantly after two AZD1222 doses compared with day 0 and with MenACWY recipients. Conclusions about previously exposed vaccinees are limited, since just six AZD1222 recipients were seropositive for SARS-CoV-2 at baseline. Epitopes outside the regions mutated in the B.1.351 and B.1.1.7 variants were reportedly recognized by nearly half of the unique spike-specific TCRs.

Of note for this clone: Its target antigen remains unknown. The sample holds no much larger clone one base away, and base qualities are not on file.

The time point label here, explained by the study, means: baseline before first vaccination. Samples from vaccinated people were obtained from the UK trials COV001 and COV002, which included a single-blind randomized controlled phase 2/3 trial of AZD1222 (ChAdOx1 nCoV-19) in healthy adults. For TCRbeta chain sequencing, PBMC samples from trial participants were taken at day 0 and at day 28 after the second dose. Relative to germline, V is missing 2 bases and J is missing 0 bases, with 17 bases of the junction outside any gene match. From a lookup of the germline V gene, CDR1 and CDR2 are MDHEN and SYDVKM. The cysteine opens and the phenylalanine closes a CDR3 of 21 amino acids. The entry retains the CDR3 DNA only, 63 bases that are in frame from base 1. The CDR3 regions of human TCRbeta chains were analyzed by immunosequencing. Under the source paper's analysis protocol: Repertoire TCRs were checked for matches against a reference library of SARS-CoV-2-specific TCRs that had been generated using the MIRA antigen-specificity platform. Breadth meant the fraction of unique TCRs that were SARS-CoV-2-associated, whereas depth meant the fraction of total T cells that were SARS-CoV-2-associated. Using the MIRA data, every spike-specific TCR was mapped to the spike region that the TCR reacted to and assigned to either a CD4 or a CD8 class. Log10-transformed breadth and depth values were compared by one-way ANOVA with Sidak's multiple comparisons tests. TCRdb's version of the immuneACCESS table is confined to in-frame rearrangements and falls short of the full clone set. An unresolved V gene accounts for under half of the shortfall where checked; the remainder is of unknown origin. That table furnishes V, J and clone size, whereas the DNA furnished D and trimming. The sample data list over 100,000 clones, and about nine tenths of these were observed just once. The ten biggest clones cover about 7% of the sample.

Sequenced here: peripheral blood, sampled on day 0 of AZD1222 vaccination. The TCR was taken from an adult in good health. Here the chain combines TRBV28 and TRBJ2-3; TRBD2 lines up with 10 middle nucleotides. The nucleotides are TGTGCCAGCAGTTTAAAGACCTCGGGACATACTAGCGGGACAAGCACAGATACGCAGTATTTT. Its protein reads: CASSLKTSGHTSGTSTDTQYF.